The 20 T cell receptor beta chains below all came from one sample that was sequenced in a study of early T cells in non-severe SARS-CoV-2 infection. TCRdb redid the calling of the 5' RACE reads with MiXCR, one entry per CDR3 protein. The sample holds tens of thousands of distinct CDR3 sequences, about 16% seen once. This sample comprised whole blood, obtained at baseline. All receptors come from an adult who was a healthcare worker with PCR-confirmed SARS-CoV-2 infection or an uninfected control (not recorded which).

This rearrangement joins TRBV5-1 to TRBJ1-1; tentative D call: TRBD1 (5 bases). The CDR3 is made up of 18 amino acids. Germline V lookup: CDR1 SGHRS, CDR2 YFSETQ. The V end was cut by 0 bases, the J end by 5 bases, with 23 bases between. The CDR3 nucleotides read TGCGCCAGCAGCTTGGCCATTGGGGACCCGGGACGGGGGACTGAAGCTTTCTTT. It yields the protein CASSLAIGDPGRGTEAFF.

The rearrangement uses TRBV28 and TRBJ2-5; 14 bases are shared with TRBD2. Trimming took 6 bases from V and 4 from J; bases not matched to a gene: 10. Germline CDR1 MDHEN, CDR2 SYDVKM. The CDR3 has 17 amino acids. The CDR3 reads CASSPLGLAGGPETQYF. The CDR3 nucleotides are TGTGCCAGCAGCCCACTCGGACTAGCGGGAGGTCCAGAGACCCAGTACTTC.

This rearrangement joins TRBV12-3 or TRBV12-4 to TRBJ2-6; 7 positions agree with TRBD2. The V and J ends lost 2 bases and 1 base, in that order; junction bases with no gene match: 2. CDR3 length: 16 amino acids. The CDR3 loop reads CASSLHGGSGANVLTF. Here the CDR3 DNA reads TGTGCCAGCAGTTTACACGGGGGGTCTGGGGCCAACGTCCTGACTTTC.

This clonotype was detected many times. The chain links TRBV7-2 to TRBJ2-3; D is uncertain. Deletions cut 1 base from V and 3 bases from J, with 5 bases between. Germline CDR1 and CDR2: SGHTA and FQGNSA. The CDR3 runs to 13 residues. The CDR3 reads CASSLERTDTQYF. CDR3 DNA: TGTGCCAGCAGCTTAGAGCGAACAGATACGCAGTATTTT. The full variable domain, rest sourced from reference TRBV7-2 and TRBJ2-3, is GAGVSQSPSNKVTEKGKDVELRCDPISGHTALYWYRQSLGQGLEFLIYFQGNSAPDKSGLPSDRFSAERTGGSVSTLTIQRTQQEDSAVYLCASSLERTDTQYFGPGTRLTVL.

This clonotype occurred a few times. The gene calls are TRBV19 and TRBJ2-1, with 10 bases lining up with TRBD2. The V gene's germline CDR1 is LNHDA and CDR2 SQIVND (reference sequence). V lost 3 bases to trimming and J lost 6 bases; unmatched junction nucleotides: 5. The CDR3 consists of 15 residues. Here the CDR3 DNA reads TGTGCCAGTAGTATTTCTCTAGCGGGAGCCAATGAGCAGTTCTTC. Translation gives CASSISLAGANEQFF. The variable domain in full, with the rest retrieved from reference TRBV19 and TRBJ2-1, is DGGITQSPKYLFRKEGQNVTLSCEQNLNHDAMYWYRQDPGQGLRLIYYSQIVNDFQKGDIAEGYSVSREKKESFPLTVTSAQKNPTAFYLCASSISLAGANEQFFGPGTRLTVL.

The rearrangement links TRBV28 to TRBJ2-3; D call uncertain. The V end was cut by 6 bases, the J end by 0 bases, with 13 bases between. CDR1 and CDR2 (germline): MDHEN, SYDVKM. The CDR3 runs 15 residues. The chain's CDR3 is CASRPTVDSTDTQYF. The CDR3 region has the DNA TGTGCCAGCAGACCGACGGTTGATAGCACAGATACGCAGTATTTT.

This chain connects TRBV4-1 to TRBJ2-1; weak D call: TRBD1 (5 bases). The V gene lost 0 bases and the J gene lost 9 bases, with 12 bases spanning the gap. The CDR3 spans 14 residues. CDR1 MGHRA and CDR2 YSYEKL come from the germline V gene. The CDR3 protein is CASSQDPGRTEQFF. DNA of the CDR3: TGCGCCAGCAGCCAAGACCCAGGGCGGACTGAGCAGTTCTTC.

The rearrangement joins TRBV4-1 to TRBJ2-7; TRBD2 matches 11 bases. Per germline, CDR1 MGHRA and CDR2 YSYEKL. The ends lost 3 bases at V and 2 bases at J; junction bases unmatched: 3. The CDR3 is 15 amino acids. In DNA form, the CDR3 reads TGCGCCAGCAGCCAGGTACTAGCGGGGGCCTACGAGCAGTACTTC. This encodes CASSQVLAGAYEQYF.

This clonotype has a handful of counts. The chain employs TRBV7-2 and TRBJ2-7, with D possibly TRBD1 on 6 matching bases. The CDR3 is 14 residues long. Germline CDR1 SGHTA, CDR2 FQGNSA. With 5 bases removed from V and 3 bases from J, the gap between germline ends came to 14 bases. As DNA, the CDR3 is TGTGCCAGCAGCCGGACGGGACAAAACTACGAGCAGTACTTC. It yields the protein CASSRTGQNYEQYF.

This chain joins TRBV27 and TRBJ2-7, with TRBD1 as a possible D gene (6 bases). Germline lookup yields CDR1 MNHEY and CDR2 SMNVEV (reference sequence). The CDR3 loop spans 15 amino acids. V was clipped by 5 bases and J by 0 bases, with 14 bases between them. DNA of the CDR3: TGTGCCAGCAGTCCGGGGACACAGAGCTCCTACGAGCAGTACTTC. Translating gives CASSPGTQSSYEQYF.

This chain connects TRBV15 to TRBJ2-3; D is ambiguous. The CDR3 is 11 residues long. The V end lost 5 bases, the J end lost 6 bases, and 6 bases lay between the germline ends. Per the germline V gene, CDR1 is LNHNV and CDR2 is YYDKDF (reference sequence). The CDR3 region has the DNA TGTGCCACCAGCCAGGTGGATACGCAGTATTTT. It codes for CATSQVDTQYF.

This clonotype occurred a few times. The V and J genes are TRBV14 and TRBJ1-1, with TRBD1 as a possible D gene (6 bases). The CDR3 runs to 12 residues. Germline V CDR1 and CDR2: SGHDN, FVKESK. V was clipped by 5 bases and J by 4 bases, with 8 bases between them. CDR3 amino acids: CASSEGGTEAFF. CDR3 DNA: TGTGCCAGCAGCGAGGGGGGCACTGAAGCTTTCTTT. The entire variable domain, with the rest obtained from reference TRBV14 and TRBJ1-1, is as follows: EAGVTQFPSHSVIEKGQTVTLRCDPISGHDNLYWYRRVMGKEIKFLLHFVKESKQDESGMPNNRFLAERTGGTYSTLKVQPAELEDSGVYFCASSEGGTEAFFGQGTRLTVV.

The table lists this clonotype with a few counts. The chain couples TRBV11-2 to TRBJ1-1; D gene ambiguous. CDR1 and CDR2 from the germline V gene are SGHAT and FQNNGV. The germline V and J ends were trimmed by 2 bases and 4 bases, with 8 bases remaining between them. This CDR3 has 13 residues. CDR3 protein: CASSLSTGTEAFF. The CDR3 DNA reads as TGTGCCAGCAGCTTATCGACGGGCACTGAAGCTTTCTTT. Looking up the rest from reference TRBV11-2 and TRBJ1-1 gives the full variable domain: EAGVAQSPRYKIIEKRQSVAFWCNPISGHATLYWYQQILGQGPKLLIQFQNNGVVDDSQLPKDRFSAERLKGVDSTLKIQPAKLEDSAVYLCASSLSTGTEAFFGQGTRLTVV.

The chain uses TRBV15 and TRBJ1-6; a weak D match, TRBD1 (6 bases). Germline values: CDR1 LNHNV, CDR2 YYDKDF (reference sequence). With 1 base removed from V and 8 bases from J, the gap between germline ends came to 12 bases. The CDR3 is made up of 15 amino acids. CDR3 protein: CATSRATGRDSPLHF. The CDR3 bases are TGTGCCACCAGCAGAGCCACAGGGAGGGATTCACCCCTCCACTTT.

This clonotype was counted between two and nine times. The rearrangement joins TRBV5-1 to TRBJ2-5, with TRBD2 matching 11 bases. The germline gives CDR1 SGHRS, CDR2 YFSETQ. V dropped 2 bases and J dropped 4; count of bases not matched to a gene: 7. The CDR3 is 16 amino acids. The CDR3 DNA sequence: TGCGCCAGCAGCTTCGTGATAGCGGGAGGGCTAGAGACCCAGTACTTC. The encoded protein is CASSFVIAGGLETQYF.

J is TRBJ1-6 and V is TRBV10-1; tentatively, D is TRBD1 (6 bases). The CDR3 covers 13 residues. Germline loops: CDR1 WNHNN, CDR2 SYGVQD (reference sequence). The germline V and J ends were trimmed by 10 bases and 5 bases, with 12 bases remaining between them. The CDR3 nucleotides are TGCGCCACCAGACAGGACGATAATTCACCCCTCCACTTT. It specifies CATRQDDNSPLHF.

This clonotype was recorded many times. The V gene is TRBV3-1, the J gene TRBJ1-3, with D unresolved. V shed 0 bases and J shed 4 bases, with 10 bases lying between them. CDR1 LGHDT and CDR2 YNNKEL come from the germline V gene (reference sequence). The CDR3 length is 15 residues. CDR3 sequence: CASSQEAVFGNTIYF. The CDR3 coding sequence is TGTGCCAGCAGCCAAGAGGCGGTATTCGGAAACACCATATATTTT.

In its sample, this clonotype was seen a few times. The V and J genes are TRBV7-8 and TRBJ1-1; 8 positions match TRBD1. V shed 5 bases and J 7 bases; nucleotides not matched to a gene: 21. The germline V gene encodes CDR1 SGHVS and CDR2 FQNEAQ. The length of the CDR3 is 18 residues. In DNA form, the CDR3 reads TGTGCCAGCAGCCTGGACAGGGTCGGTCTGAGTCGCCAATTTGAAGCTTTCTTT. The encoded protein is CASSLDRVGLSRQFEAFF.

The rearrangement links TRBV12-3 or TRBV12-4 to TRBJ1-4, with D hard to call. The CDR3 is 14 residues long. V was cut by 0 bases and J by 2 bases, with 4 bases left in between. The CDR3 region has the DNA TGTGCCAGCAGTTTAGCAGGGACTAATGAAAAACTGTTTTTT. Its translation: CASSLAGTNEKLFF.

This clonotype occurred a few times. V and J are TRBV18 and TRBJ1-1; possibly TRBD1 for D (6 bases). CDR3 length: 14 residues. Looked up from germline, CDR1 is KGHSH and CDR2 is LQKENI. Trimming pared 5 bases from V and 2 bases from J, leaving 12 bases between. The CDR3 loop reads CASSETGSNTEAFF. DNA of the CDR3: TGTGCCAGCTCAGAAACAGGGAGTAACACTGAAGCTTTCTTT.